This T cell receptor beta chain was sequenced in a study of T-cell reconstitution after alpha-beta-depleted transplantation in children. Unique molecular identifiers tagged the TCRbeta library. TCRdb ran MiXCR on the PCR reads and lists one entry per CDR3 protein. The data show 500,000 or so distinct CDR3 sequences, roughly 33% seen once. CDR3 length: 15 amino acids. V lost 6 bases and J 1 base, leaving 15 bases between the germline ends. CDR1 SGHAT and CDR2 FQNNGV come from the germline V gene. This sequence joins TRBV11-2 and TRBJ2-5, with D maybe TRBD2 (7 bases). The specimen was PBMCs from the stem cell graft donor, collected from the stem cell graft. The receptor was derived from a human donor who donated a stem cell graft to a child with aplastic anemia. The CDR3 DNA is TGTGCCAGCAGTGGGGGGGCAGGAGCCCAAGAGACCCAGTACTTC. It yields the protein CASSGGAGAQETQYF. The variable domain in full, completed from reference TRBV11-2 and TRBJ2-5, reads EAGVAQSPRYKIIEKRQSVAFWCNPISGHATLYWYQQILGQGPKLLIQFQNNGVVDDSQLPKDRFSAERLKGVDSTLKIQPAKLEDSAVYLCASSGGAGAQETQYFGPGTRLLVL.